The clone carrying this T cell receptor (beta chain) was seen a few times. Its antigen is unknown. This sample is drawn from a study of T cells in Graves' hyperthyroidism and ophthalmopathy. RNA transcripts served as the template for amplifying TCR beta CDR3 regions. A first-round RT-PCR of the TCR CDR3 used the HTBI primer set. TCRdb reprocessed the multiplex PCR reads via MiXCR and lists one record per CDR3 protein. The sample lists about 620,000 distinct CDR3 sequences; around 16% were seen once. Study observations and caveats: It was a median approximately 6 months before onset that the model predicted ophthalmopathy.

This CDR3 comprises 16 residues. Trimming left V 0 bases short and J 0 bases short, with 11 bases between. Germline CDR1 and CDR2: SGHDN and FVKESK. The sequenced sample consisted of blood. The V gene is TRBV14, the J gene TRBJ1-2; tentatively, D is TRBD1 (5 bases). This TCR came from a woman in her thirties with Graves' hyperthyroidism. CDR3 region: CASSQDLGVSNYGYTF. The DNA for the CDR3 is TGTGCCAGCAGCCAAGATCTGGGGGTTTCTAACTATGGCTACACCTTC.